This note documents a single TCR beta chain sequence. Its antigen is as yet unknown. This sample stems from a study of T cells after yellow fever vaccination. Findings and caveats of the study: It was a weaker secondary response, yet one that peaked faster, at day 5 versus 15.

It was through 5'RACE template switching that TCR cDNA was made, with a universal primer site and UMIs added. Each CDR3 protein is one row after TCRdb ran MiXCR on the 5' RACE reads. The repertoire consists of 450,000 to 550,000 distinct CDR3 sequences, with 21% occurring once and the leading ten covering about 16%. V was cut by 9 bases and J by 5 bases, with 18 bases left in between. The CDR3 runs to 14 residues. The germline CDR1 and CDR2 sequences are LNHNV and YYDKDF (reference sequence). This rearrangement joins TRBV15 to TRBJ2-3; TRBD1 is a possible D gene (5 bases). The specimen comprised PBMCs, sampled approximately 22 days after the first yellow fever vaccination. This TCR came from a man in his late teens or twenties who received the YFV17D yellow fever vaccine. CDR3 residues: CATGADPLGDTQYF. The CDR3 DNA follows: TGTGCCACTGGGGCAGACCCCTTGGGAGATACGCAGTATTTT.